Each of the 13 T cell receptor beta chains below was sequenced from the same sample in a study of PD-1 blockade in classical Hodgkin lymphoma. This sample's time point: cycle 4 day 1 (C4D1), after around six weeks of nivolumab. The patients all showed relapse after autologous stem cell transplantation, while their brentuximab vedotin exposure varied. Using immunoSEQ multiplex PCR, the repertoire was profiled, and TCRdb retains in-frame clones only, with some absent. The sample holds fewer than 30,000 clones, around three quarters seen once. Sample: peripheral blood mononuclear cells (PBMCs), taken before the fourth cycle of nivolumab. The receptors come from a human donor with classical Hodgkin lymphoma.

This clone came up a few times. The chain joins TRBV5-6 to TRBJ2-7; possibly TRBD1 for D (6 bases). Germline V CDR1 and CDR2: SGHDT, YYEEEE. The CDR3 spans 14 residues. V lost 5 bases to trimming and J lost 1 base, with 13 bases between them. CDR3 residues: CASRSQGKSYEQYF. The CDR3, as DNA: TGTGCCAGCAGGTCACAGGGAAAGTCCTACGAGCAGTACTTC.

J is TRBJ1-2 and V is TRBV28, with D maybe TRBD1 (6 bases). From germline, CDR1 is MDHEN and CDR2 SYDVKM. V was pared by 6 bases and J by 3 bases, with 11 bases between. This CDR3 has 13 residues. CDR3 sequence (DNA): TGTGCCAGCAGCCAACAGGGCGACTATGGCTACACCTTC. This gives the protein CASSQQGDYGYTF.

The rearrangement links TRBV19 to TRBJ2-7, with 7 nucleotides matching TRBD1. The germline V gene has CDR1 LNHDA and CDR2 SQIVND (reference sequence). The V segment lost 5 bases and the J segment 0 bases; nucleotides outside the gene matches: 4. CDR3 length: 14 amino acids. The CDR3: CASSPWDSSYEQYF. As DNA, the CDR3 is TGTGCCAGTAGTCCCTGGGACAGCTCCTACGAGCAGTACTTC.

The chain recombines TRBV7-9 with TRBJ2-1, with 8 bases aligning to TRBD2. This CDR3 comprises 15 residues. J lost 5 bases, V lost 5 bases, and 8 bases had no gene match. Germline CDR1 SEHNR, CDR2 FQNEAQ (reference sequence). The CDR3 loop reads CASSRIAGTHNEQFF. Here the CDR3 DNA reads TGTGCCAGCAGCAGAATAGCGGGGACACACAATGAGCAGTTCTTC.

As concerns this clone: Additional DNA sequences in this sample encode the identical CDR3. The chain employs TRBV7-2 and TRBJ1-1, with D perhaps matching TRBD1 (5 bases). Trimming stripped 1 base from V and 0 bases from J, with 9 bases between. The CDR3 has 15 residues. Germline V gives CDR1 SGHTA, CDR2 FQGNSA. The CDR3 spells CASSLGAGMNTEAFF. In DNA, the CDR3 is TGTGCCAGCAGCTTAGGGGCAGGGATGAACACTGAAGCTTTCTTT.

This clone was seen a handful of times. CDR3 in DNA: TGCGCCAGCAGCTCCTCAGGGACGGCCGAGAAACTGTTTTTT. Translation gives CASSSSGTAEKLFF. The chain couples TRBV5-1 to TRBJ1-4; tentatively, D is TRBD1 (5 bases). Germline V gene sequence: CDR1 SGHRS, CDR2 YFSETQ. The CDR3 sequence is 14 residues long. V was shortened by 3 bases and J by 11 bases, with 17 bases between the two germline ends.

The chain links TRBV7-2 to TRBJ1-2, with D tentatively TRBD1 (5 bases). The CDR3 has 15 amino acids. Germline CDR1 SGHTA, CDR2 FQGNSA. V lost 5 bases, J lost 7 bases, and 20 bases lay in between. The CDR3 coding sequence is TGTGCCAGCAGCGTAAACCGGGACCTCGTCGGTGGCTACACCTTC. It translates to CASSVNRDLVGGYTF.

This chain uses TRBV11-2 with TRBJ2-7; D gene unclear. This CDR3 region has 13 residues. The V gene lost 0 bases and the J gene lost 5 bases, with 8 bases spanning the gap. Germline V gene lookup returns CDR1 SGHAT and CDR2 FQNNGV. The DNA of the CDR3 is TGTGCCAGCAGCTTAGAACGGTTAGACGAGCAGTACTTC. Translating it yields CASSLERLDEQYF.

This chain connects TRBV27 to TRBJ1-1; D unclear. CDR3 length equals 13 residues. The ends were cut back, 7 bases at V and 4 bases at J, with 13 bases in the middle. Germline assignment: CDR1 MNHEY and CDR2 SMNVEV (reference sequence). CDR3 DNA: TGTGCCAGCACCCCCTGGGGATCCACTGAAGCTTTCTTT. Translating it yields CASTPWGSTEAFF.

A few counts support this clone. Other DNA sequences within the sample encode an identical CDR3. The V call is TRBV6-5, the J call TRBJ2-3; D remains unclear. V was shortened by 0 bases and J by 0 bases, with 7 bases between the two germline ends. The CDR3 is 15 residues long. Germline values: CDR1 MNHEY, CDR2 SVGAGI. CDR3 region: CASSYSGGSTDTQYF. The CDR3 DNA follows: TGTGCCAGCAGTTACTCGGGTGGTAGCACAGATACGCAGTATTTT.

The rearrangement links TRBV11-2 to TRBJ2-7; 7 bases align to TRBD2. V shed 0 bases, J shed 6 bases, and the junction held 8 bases outside the gene matches. The V gene's germline CDR1 is SGHAT and CDR2 FQNNGV. CDR3 length: 15 amino acids. CDR3 residues: CASSLDAGDPGEQYF. The CDR3, as DNA: TGTGCCAGCAGCTTAGATGCGGGGGACCCGGGCGAGCAGTACTTC.

This clone was detected a few times. This sequence joins TRBV2 and TRBJ1-6; the D is unclear. Looked up from germline, CDR1 is SNHLY and CDR2 is FYNNEI. The CDR3 is made up of 11 amino acids. V lost 7 bases to trimming and J lost 7 bases, with 5 bases between them. The CDR3 DNA reads as TGTGCCAGCAATGAGAATTCACCCCTCCACTTT. It is translated as CASNENSPLHF.

The DNA for the CDR3 is TGCGCCAGCAGGATGTGGACAGGGGGATTGATGAGTACGCAGTATTTT. This translates into CASRMWTGGLMSTQYF. The chain links TRBV5-1 to TRBJ2-3, with TRBD1 matching 10 bases. V shed 5 bases and J 8 bases; nucleotides not matched to a gene: 14. Germline values: CDR1 SGHRS, CDR2 YFSETQ. The CDR3 has 16 residues. Combining the CDR3 with reference TRBV5-1 and TRBJ2-3 gives the whole variable domain KAGVTQTPRYLIKTRGQQVTLSCSPISGHRSVSWYQQTPGQGLQFLFEYFSETQRNKGNFPGRFSGRQFSNSRSEMNVSTLELGDSALYLCASRMWTGGLMSTQYFGPGTRLTVL.